This T cell receptor beta chain was documented in a study of cytomegalovirus exposure and HLA in healthy donors (dated by TCRdb to 2016 to 2017). Looking at the study overall: According to a later analysis, one platform produced both the 120 validation repertoires and the 666 repertoires of the first cohort. To predict cytomegalovirus infection status, the study combined high-throughput TCR immunosequencing, statistical association of individual TCRs with disease status, and machine learning. A separate validation cohort of roughly 130 different subjects was used in addition to the roughly 640-subject first cohort. The study aimed to test whether signatures of past pathogen exposure could be identified by cataloging public T cell receptors.

Study-wide findings and limitations: All 120 or so repertoires were used to score co-occurrence in the validation cohort in a later analysis, because that analysis had no HLA typing for the cohort. A total of 164 TCR beta chains were listed by the study as associated with cytomegalovirus. The authors suggested that the approach could potentially be extended to other disease states and immunological phenotypes. Of the cluster scores, approximately 95% were above 0 in a later analysis, which found that TCRs clustered in the first cohort also tended to co-occur in the roughly 130 validation repertoires. Across donors, most TCR sequences were observed very rarely, whereas some public TCRs were present in many individuals. In vitro tests confirmed that a few of the cytomegalovirus-associated TCR beta chains recognize cytomegalovirus antigens. Cytomegalovirus status was reported to be diagnosed by the classifier with high specificity and sensitivity in both the original and validation cohorts.

From the cysteine up to the phenylalanine, the CDR3 has a length of 13 residues. Only the CDR3 DNA stays, 39 bases, in frame from base 1. V loses 7 bases, J loses 4 bases, and the germline ends lie 13 bases apart. The germline V gene supplies CDR1 MNHNS and CDR2 SASEGT. The donors belonged to the validation cohort of over a hundred subjects, which was separate from the 666-subject first cohort. The receptor library was made with the immunoSEQ multiplex PCR assay. The original pipeline was this. A statistical classification framework was built to diagnose cytomegalovirus status from the catalog of TCR beta chain sequences. TCRdb provides this immuneACCESS table in a form limited to in-frame rearrangements. Some clones are lacking; in checked studies, under half of them reflect an unresolved V gene, and why the rest are absent is not known. The V and J calls and the clone size are those of that table, but D and trimming were determined from the DNA. This sample lists some 77,000 clones; approximately 93% were detected once. The ten top clones hold 1.2% to 1.5% of the sample.

Comment on this clone: The antigen it binds to is not known. The input lacks base qualities; no much larger clone sits a single base away.

The sample taken for sequencing was PBMCs. The receptor comes from a man aged 18 to 29 in good health and CMV-seropositive. The chain is encoded by TRBV6-1 joined to TRBJ1-2; D gene: possibly TRBD1, on 6 matching bases. The DNA is TGTGCCAGCACCCCGGACAGACGCTATGGCTACACCTTC. This yields the protein CASTPDRRYGYTF.